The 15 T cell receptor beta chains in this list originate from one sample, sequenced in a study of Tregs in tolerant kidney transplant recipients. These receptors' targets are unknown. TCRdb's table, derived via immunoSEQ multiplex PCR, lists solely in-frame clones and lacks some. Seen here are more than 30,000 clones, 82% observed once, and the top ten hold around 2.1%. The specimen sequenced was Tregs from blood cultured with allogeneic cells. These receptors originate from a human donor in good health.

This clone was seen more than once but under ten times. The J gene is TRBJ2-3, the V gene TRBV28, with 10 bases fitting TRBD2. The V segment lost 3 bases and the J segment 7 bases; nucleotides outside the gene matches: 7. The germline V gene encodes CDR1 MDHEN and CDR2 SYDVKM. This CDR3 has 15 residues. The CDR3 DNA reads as TGTGCCAGCAGTTTTGAGAGTAGCGGGAGGAATACGCAGTATTTT. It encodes CASSFESSGRNTQYF.

CDR3 amino acids: CASSQDDGLYNEQFF. CDR3 nucleotides: TGCGCCAGCAGCCAAGATGACGGATTATACAATGAGCAGTTCTTC. The rearrangement uses TRBV4-1 and TRBJ2-1; D uncertain. The CDR3 loop spans 15 amino acids. The germline gives CDR1 MGHRA, CDR2 YSYEKL. Trimming took off 0 bases at V and 4 bases at J, with 10 bases between the two ends.

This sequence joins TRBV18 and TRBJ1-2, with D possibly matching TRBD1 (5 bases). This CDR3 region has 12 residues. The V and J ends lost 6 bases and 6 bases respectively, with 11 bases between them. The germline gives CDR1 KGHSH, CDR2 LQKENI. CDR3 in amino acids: CASSVGADGYTF. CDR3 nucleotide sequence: TGTGCCAGCTCGGTCGGGGCTGATGGCTACACCTTC.

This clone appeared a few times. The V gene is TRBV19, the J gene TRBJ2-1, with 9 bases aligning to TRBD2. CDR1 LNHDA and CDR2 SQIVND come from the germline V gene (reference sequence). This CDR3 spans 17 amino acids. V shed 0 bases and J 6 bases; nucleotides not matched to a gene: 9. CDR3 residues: CASSIDQGLAGSNEQFF. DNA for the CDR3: TGTGCCAGTAGTATAGATCAGGGGCTAGCGGGGTCCAATGAGCAGTTCTTC.

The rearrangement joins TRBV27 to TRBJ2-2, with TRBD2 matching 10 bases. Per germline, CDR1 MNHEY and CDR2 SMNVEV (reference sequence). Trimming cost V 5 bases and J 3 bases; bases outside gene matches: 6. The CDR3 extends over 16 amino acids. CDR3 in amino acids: CASSLSGRADTGELFF. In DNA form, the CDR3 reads TGTGCCAGCAGTCTGAGCGGGAGGGCCGACACCGGGGAGCTGTTTTTT.

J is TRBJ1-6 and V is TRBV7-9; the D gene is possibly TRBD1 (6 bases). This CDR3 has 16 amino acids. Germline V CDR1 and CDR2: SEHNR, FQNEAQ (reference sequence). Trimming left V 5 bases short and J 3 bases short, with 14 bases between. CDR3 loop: CASSPFLDSYNSPLHF. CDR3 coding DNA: TGTGCCAGCAGCCCCTTTCTGGACAGCTATAATTCACCCCTCCACTTT.

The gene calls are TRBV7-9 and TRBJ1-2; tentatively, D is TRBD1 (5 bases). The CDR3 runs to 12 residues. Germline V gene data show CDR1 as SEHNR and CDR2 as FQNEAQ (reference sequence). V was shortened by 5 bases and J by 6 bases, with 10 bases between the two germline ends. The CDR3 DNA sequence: TGTGCCAGCAGCGTTCAGGGTAATGGCTACACCTTC. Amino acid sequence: CASSVQGNGYTF.

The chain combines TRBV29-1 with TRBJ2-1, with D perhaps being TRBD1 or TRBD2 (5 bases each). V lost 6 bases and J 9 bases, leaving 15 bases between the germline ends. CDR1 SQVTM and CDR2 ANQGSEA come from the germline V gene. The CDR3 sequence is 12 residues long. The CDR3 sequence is CSVGREIGEQFF. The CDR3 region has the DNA TGCAGCGTCGGCAGGGAGATAGGTGAGCAGTTCTTC.

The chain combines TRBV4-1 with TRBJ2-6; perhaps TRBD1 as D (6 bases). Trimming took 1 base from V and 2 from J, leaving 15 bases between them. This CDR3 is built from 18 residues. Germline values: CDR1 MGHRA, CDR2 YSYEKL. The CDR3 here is CASSQVGGSGTGANVLTF. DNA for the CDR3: TGCGCCAGCAGCCAAGTTGGGGGCAGTGGGACTGGGGCCAACGTCCTGACTTTC.

The CDR3 DNA is TGTGCCACCACGGAAGCTGGGAGCACAGATACGCAGTATTTT. Protein product: CATTEAGSTDTQYF. V is TRBV6-5 and J is TRBJ2-3, with D hard to call. This CDR3 has 14 residues. V gave up 10 bases and J gave up 0 bases, with 14 bases separating them. Germline loops: CDR1 MNHEY, CDR2 SVGAGI.

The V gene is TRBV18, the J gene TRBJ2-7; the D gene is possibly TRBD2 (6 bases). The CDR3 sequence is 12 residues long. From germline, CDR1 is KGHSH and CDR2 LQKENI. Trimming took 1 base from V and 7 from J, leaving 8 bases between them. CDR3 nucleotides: TGTGCCAGCTCACCACAGGCGGGGGAGCAGTACTTC. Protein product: CASSPQAGEQYF. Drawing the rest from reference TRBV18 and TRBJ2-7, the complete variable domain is NAGVMQNPRHLVRRRGQEARLRCSPMKGHSHVYWYRQLPEEGLKFMVYLQKENIIDESGMPKERFSAEFPKEGPSILRIQQVVRGDSAAYFCASSPQAGEQYFGPGTRLTVT.

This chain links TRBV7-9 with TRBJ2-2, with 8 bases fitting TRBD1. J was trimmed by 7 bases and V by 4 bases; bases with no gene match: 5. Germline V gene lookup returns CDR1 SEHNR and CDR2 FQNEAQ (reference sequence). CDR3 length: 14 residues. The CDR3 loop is CASSSDRVNGELFF. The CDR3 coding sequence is TGTGCCAGCAGCTCGGACAGGGTAAACGGGGAGCTGTTTTTT. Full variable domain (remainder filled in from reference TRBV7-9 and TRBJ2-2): DTGVSQNPRHKITKRGQNVTFRCDPISEHNRLYWYRQTLGQGPEFLTYFQNEAQLEKSRLLSDRFSAERPKGSFSTLEIQRTEQGDSAMYLCASSSDRVNGELFFGEGSRLTVL.

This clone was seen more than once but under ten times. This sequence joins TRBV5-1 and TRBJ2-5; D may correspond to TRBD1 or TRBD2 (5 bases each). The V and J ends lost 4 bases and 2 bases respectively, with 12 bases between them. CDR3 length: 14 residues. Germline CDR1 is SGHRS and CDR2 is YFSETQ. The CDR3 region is CASSPGTQQETQYF. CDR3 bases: TGCGCCAGCAGCCCCGGGACGCAGCAAGAGACCCAGTACTTC.

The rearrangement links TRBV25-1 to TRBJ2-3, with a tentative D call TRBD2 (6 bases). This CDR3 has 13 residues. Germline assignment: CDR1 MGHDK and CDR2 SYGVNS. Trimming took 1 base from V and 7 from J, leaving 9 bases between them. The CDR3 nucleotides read TGTGCCAGCAGTGAATTCGGAGGGAATACGCAGTATTTT. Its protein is CASSEFGGNTQYF.

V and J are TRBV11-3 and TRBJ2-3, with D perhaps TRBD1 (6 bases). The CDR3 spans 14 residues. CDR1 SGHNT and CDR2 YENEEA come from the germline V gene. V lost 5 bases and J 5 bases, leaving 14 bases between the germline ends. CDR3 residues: CASSIGTHGDTQYF. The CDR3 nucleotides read TGTGCCAGCAGCATCGGGACACATGGAGATACGCAGTATTTT.